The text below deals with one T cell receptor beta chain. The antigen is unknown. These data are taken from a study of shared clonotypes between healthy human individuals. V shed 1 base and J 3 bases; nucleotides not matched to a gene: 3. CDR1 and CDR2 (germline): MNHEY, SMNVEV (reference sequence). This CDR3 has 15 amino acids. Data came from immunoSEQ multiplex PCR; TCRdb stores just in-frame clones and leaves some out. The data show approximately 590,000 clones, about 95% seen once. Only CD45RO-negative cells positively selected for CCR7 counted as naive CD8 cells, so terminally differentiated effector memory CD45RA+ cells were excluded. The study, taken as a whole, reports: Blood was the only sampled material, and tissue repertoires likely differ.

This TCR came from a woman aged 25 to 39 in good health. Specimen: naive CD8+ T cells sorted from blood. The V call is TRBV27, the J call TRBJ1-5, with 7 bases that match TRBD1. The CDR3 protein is CASSLWQGDNQPQHF. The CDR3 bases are TGTGCCAGCAGTTTATGGCAGGGGGACAATCAGCCCCAGCATTTT.